This T cell receptor beta chain was profiled in a study of cytomegalovirus exposure and HLA in healthy donors. Study overall: There were some 120 million unique TCR beta sequences, drawn from some 180 million T cells, in an earlier analysis. Early on, a data release was issued that held about 85 million unique TCRs from HLA-typed donors. Study-wide findings and caveats: Some segments of the V type, notably TRBV6-2 and TRBV6-3, were excluded as indistinguishable.

Comment on this clone: Antigen unknown.

The V gene lost 5 bases and the J gene lost 7 bases, with 14 bases spanning the gap. The CDR3 length is 13 residues. Per germline, CDR1 SGHVS and CDR2 FNYEAQ. Nominally healthy donors were sampled, though unrecorded immune exposures were likely. The PCR was carried out with 60 Vbeta primers and 13 Jbeta primers. The assay was immunoSEQ multiplex PCR, and TCRdb's table has in-frame clones only and misses some. The sample consists of about 210,000 clones, about 82% of them appearing once. The receptor's source is a man under 40 in good health and CMV-seronegative. The genes are TRBV7-6 and TRBJ2-5; D possibly corresponds to TRBD1 (6 bases). The material sequenced was PBMCs. DNA of the CDR3: TGTGCCAGCAGCCTAGGGGCACAGGGGACCCAGTACTTC. This sequence encodes CASSLGAQGTQYF. The full variable domain, with the rest looked up from reference TRBV7-6 and TRBJ2-5, is GAGVSQSPRYKVTKRGQDVALRCDPISGHVSLYWYRQALGQGPEFLTYFNYEAQQDKSGLPNDRFSAERPEGSISTLTIQRTEQRDSAMYRCASSLGAQGTQYFGPGTRLLVL.